This paragraph covers one T cell receptor (beta chain) sequence. Its antigen is currently unknown. Trimming took 5 bases from V and 0 from J; bases not matched to a gene: 7. Germline CDR1 is MNHNS and CDR2 is SASEGT. The CDR3 has 16 residues. The entry originates in a study of T cells in Graves' hyperthyroidism and ophthalmopathy. About the research overall: The authors collected peripheral blood at initial diagnosis, before any treatment. The study, taken as a whole, reports: Blood also held most thyroid clonotypes expanded beyond 0.001. Ophthalmopathy was model-predicted a median roughly six months pre-onset.

The TCR beta CDR3 regions underwent amplification using RNA transcripts as the source. The HTBI set primed first-round TCR CDR3 RT-PCR. TCRdb re-derived calls from the multiplex PCR reads in MiXCR, one entry per CDR3 protein. The data show around 350,000 distinct CDR3 sequences, about 19% seen once. Disease duration under 2 months; hyperthyroidism patients were aged 18 to 65. Sequencing input: blood. The rearrangement joins TRBV6-1 to TRBJ1-2; 9 bases match TRBD1. The receptor was derived from a woman aged 18-29 years with Graves' hyperthyroidism. The DNA for the CDR3 is TGTGCCAGCAGTACCGGGACAGGGAGGACTAACTATGGCTACACCTTC. It codes for CASSTGTGRTNYGYTF.